This TCR beta chain was sequenced in a study of identical twins. TCRdb recomputed calls from the 5' RACE reads with MiXCR, one row per CDR3 protein. The sample has more than 1.5 million distinct CDR3 sequences, under 35% seen once; the top ten hold approximately 0.25%. General study results and limits: For out-of-frame alpha sequences shared by twins, low generation probability was in excess. Its conclusions, products of cross-sectional statistical analysis, did not come from following the same donors.

For this clonotype: What it binds is unknown.

CDR3 length: 13 amino acids. The germline V gene has CDR1 MNHNS and CDR2 SASEGT. V dropped 2 bases and J dropped 6 bases, with 10 bases sitting between them. The sequencing input was cord blood. The rearrangement uses TRBV6-1 and TRBJ1-2; D is undetermined. The receptor was isolated from a newborn girl in good health. As DNA, the CDR3 is TGTGCCAGCAGTGAACGACCCCAGAATGGCTACACCTTC. Amino acids: CASSERPQNGYTF.